The TCR beta chain described here comes from a study of beta chain features in type 1 diabetes (dated by TCRdb to between 2018 and 2020). Looking at the study overall: Patients and healthy donors did not differ in mean age, gender distribution, total cell number or subset yield. A total of 90 million to 120 million sorted cells were examined across all samples, and a strong correlation was observed between cell number per subset and RNA yield. In the study, recently diagnosed type 1 diabetes patients and matched healthy donors were compared on the TCRB repertoires of their sorted circulating CD4+ T cell subsets. Regulatory and stem cell-like memory subsets were obtained from only 8 patients and about 8 healthy donors, while naive and central memory subsets were obtained from all 30 or so donors.

Overall study results and their limits: At VDJ recombination sites, type 1 diabetes patients had fewer insertions and more deleted nucleotides, which implies abnormalities in thymic rearrangement. PCR might favor shorter templates, but patient and control samples were amplified and corrected together, so any skew would affect both groups equally. Because cDNA rather than genomic DNA was sequenced, highly expressing activated cells could have been over-represented, although no difference in activation and CD3 levels was found between groups. A moderate but significant shortening of TCRB CDR3 length was observed in type 1 diabetes patients in all four CD4+ subsets. Naive, central memory and regulatory TCRB repertoires appeared to be more alike among patients than among healthy donors. Because small numbers of individuals were included in the HLA sub-analyses, any influence of HLA type on TCRB rearrangement was left unresolved.

The CDR3, cysteine through phenylalanine, is 15 amino acids long. Left in the record is the CDR3 DNA by itself, 45 bases read in frame from the first base. Trimming accounts for 4 bases at V and 5 bases at J, while the number of junction bases matched to no gene is 9. CDR1 and CDR2, per the germline V gene (reference sequence), are WNHNN and SYGVQD. All of the isolated RNA was reverse transcribed with the High Capacity cDNA Reverse Transcription Kit, so expressed TCRB transcripts were sequenced. Deep immunoSEQ sequencing was performed on naive, central memory and regulatory T cell samples, with an average of about 4 million total reads per sample. Sorted cells were lysed in RLT buffer and RNA was extracted with DNase-treated RNeasy Micro or Mini kits, depending on cell number. To prevent cross-contamination, every cell subset was processed on its own, while patient and healthy donor samples were processed together. The immunoSEQ multiplex PCR was used to amplify TCRB sequences from cDNA, generating 87-bp fragments that spanned the CDR3 region. Sequencing of the amplicons was performed on the Illumina HiSeq platform. In the authors' own workflow: PCR bias was computationally corrected using synthetic template baselines, reads within Hamming distance 2 were collapsed, and singletons that could not be merged were discarded. By aligning reads against IMGT, V, D and J genes, CDR3 length, and insertions or deletions at six rearrangement sites were assigned. Within each subset, clonotype counts were normalized to the number of sorted cells before true diversity and Gini coefficients were calculated with the tcR R package. The overlap coefficient, calculated on TCRB nucleotide sequences, was used to measure repertoire sharing. TCRdb re-hosts the immuneACCESS table, in-frame sequences only. Its copies lack some clones; in the studies checked, an unresolved V gene accounts for under half of them, and the cause for the rest is not known. That table furnishes V, J and clone size, whereas the DNA furnished D and trimming. For this sample the table gives 130,000 to 150,000 clones, of which approximately 9.2% were detected only once. Clones ranked in the top ten supply 0.68% of the sample.

This clone was found a few times. The antigen it binds to is not known. No much larger clone is present one base from it, and per-base qualities are unavailable. Each donor gave one peripheral blood draw, averaging approximately 0.11 L, which was collected into heparinised tubes. Naive, central memory, regulatory and stem cell-like memory CD4+ T cells were sorted on a BD FACSAria II using a panel including CD45RO, CCR7, CD25, CD127, CD95 and CD27. All sorted populations exceeded 98% purity. PBMCs were isolated immediately by Lymphoprep density gradient centrifugation and stained directly without culture. So that batch effects would be minimized, each experiment stained and sorted samples in pairs, pairing one healthy donor with one patient.

This TCR was recovered from a man between 18 and 35 years old in good health. The sequenced sample was central memory CD4+ T cells from blood. Recombination connected TRBV10-1 to TRBJ2-5, and 8 junction bases match TRBD1. The sequenced DNA: TGCGCCAGCAGTGCAGGACAGGGTAGGGCGGAGACCCAGTACTTC. This sequence encodes CASSAGQGRAETQYF.